The 6 T cell receptor beta chains presented below share a single source sample, sequenced in a study of T cell changes during pregnancy in multiple sclerosis. The assay was immunoSEQ multiplex PCR, and TCRdb's table has in-frame clones only and misses some. The sample comprises about 35,000 clones, more than 90% of which are singletons, and under 0.5% rests with the top ten. The sequences come from CD4+ T cells from peripheral blood mononuclear cells, collected in the second trimester of pregnancy. The receptors shown here come from a female donor with multiple sclerosis, enrolled in a pregnancy study.

The chain combines TRBV2 with TRBJ1-5, with 7 nucleotides matching TRBD1. The CDR3 has 15 amino acids. Germline-derived CDR1 and CDR2 are SNHLY and FYNNEI. Unmatched junction bases numbered 4, after V lost 2 bases and J lost 3 bases. CDR3 nucleotide sequence: TGTGCCAGCAGTGAATCCGGACAGGCCAATCAGCCCCAGCATTTT. It yields the protein CASSESGQANQPQHF.

The V and J genes are TRBV29-1 and TRBJ2-1; possibly TRBD1 for D (6 bases). The CDR3 contains 14 residues. CDR1 and CDR2 from the germline V gene are SQVTM and ANQGSEA. The V gene lost 3 bases and the J gene lost 9 bases, with 18 bases spanning the gap. Written as DNA, the CDR3 is TGCAGCGTTGAGCTTCCTCAGGGGATCGCTGAGCAGTTCTTC. This codes for CSVELPQGIAEQFF.

The chain combines TRBV7-2 with TRBJ2-1; 7 bases are a match to TRBD2. Germline CDR1 and CDR2: SGHTA and FQGNSA. The CDR3 runs 19 residues. V dropped 0 bases and J dropped 3; count of bases not matched to a gene: 14. This CDR3 reads CASSLAIRVGRESYNEQFF. The CDR3 coding sequence is TGTGCCAGCAGCTTAGCGATTAGGGTCGGGCGGGAGAGCTACAATGAGCAGTTCTTC.

The gene calls are TRBV5-1 and TRBJ2-5; D possibly corresponds to TRBD2 (5 bases). The V end lost 6 bases, the J end lost 2 bases, and 11 bases lay between the germline ends. The CDR3 is made up of 13 amino acids. Germline V CDR1 and CDR2: SGHRS, YFSETQ. CDR3 protein: CASTEPGQETQYF. CDR3 DNA: TGCGCCAGCACGGAACCGGGACAAGAGACCCAGTACTTC.

V gene TRBV7-2 combines with J gene TRBJ1-1; D is undetermined. CDR1 and CDR2 from the germline V gene are SGHTA and FQGNSA. CDR3 length: 14 residues. Trimming cost V 5 bases and J 0 bases, with 10 bases left between them. The CDR3 sequence: CASSGGDLNTEAFF. The CDR3 region has the DNA TGTGCCAGCAGCGGCGGGGATCTGAACACTGAAGCTTTCTTT.

The rearrangement uses TRBV25-1 and TRBJ1-4; 10 nucleotides line up with TRBD1. This CDR3 is built from 15 residues. The V gene's germline CDR1 is MGHDK and CDR2 SYGVNS. J lost 5 bases, V lost 3 bases, and 3 bases had no gene match. CDR3 DNA sequence: TGTGCCAGCAGTGATGGACAGGGGGGGAATGAAAAACTGTTTTTT. Translation gives CASSDGQGGNEKLFF.